The rows below give T cell receptor beta chains drawn from one sample of a study of radiation and T cells in renal cell carcinoma. Method: immunoSEQ multiplex PCR; TCRdb's copy keeps in-frame clones and lacks some. The repertoire has roughly 140,000 clones, roughly 90% of them found once; the top ten carry around 13%. The sample was blood, taken from a patient whose treatment included radiotherapy and nephrectomy. Receptors originate from a woman aged 45-59 years with renal cell carcinoma. CDR3s include the opening cysteine and the closing phenylalanine or tryptophan. Fields, in order: J gene, clone size, V gene, D gene, CDR3 DNA, CDR3 protein. D genes are given only for firm matches. Size values are once, few and many counts, or a class for expanded clones, and some rows have none.

J gene: TRBJ2-3; clone size: once; V gene: TRBV11-2; D gene: TRBD2; CDR3 DNA: TGTGCCAGCAGGTTAGGGCGGGGGTCAGATACGCAGTATTTT; CDR3 protein: CASRLGRGSDTQYF
J gene: TRBJ1-4; clone size: -; V gene: TRBV7-9; D gene: TRBD1; CDR3 DNA: TGTGCCAGCAGCGTGACAGGGGGTACCGAAAAACTGTTTTTT; CDR3 protein: CASSVTGGTEKLFF
J gene: TRBJ1-1; clone size: -; V gene: TRBV18; D gene: -; CDR3 DNA: TGTGCCAGCTCATCGGGTGGGATGGCGAACACTGAAGCTTTCTTT; CDR3 protein: CASSSGGMANTEAFF
J gene: TRBJ1-2; clone size: -; V gene: TRBV19; D gene: TRBD1; CDR3 DNA: TGTGCCAGTACCGCCGGGACAGGGAATCTTTATGGCTACACCTTC; CDR3 protein: CASTAGTGNLYGYTF
J gene: TRBJ2-5; clone size: -; V gene: TRBV6-1; D gene: -; CDR3 DNA: TGTGCCAGCAGTGTACGTCTCCAAGAGACCCAGTACTTC; CDR3 protein: CASSVRLQETQYF
J gene: TRBJ1-4; clone size: -; V gene: TRBV7-9; D gene: -; CDR3 DNA: TGTGCCAGCAGCCTAGGATCCGCTGGTAATGAAAAACTGTTTTTT; CDR3 protein: CASSLGSAGNEKLFF
J gene: TRBJ2-1; clone size: few; V gene: TRBV7-6; D gene: -; CDR3 DNA: TGTGCCAGCAGCTTACCTAGCGATGAGCAGTTCTTC; CDR3 protein: CASSLPSDEQFF
J gene: TRBJ1-4; clone size: -; V gene: TRBV18; D gene: TRBD1; CDR3 DNA: TGTGCCAGCTCACCACGGCAGGGGGCTATCTTAGAAAAACTGTTTTTT; CDR3 protein: CASSPRQGAILEKLFF
J gene: TRBJ2-5; clone size: -; V gene: TRBV7-2; D gene: -; CDR3 DNA: TGTGCCAGCGACAATGGCAGTACAGAGACCCAGTACTTC; CDR3 protein: CASDNGSTETQYF
J gene: TRBJ2-7; clone size: once; V gene: TRBV6-5; D gene: TRBD1; CDR3 DNA: TGTGCCAGCAGTTACTCGACAGGGGTAAACTCCTACGAGCAGTACTTC; CDR3 protein: CASSYSTGVNSYEQYF
J gene: TRBJ2-2; clone size: -; V gene: TRBV18; D gene: TRBD1; CDR3 DNA: TGTGCCAGCTCACCGAGACAGGGGTACACCGGGGAGCTGTTTTTT; CDR3 protein: CASSPRQGYTGELFF
J gene: TRBJ1-2; clone size: few; V gene: TRBV19; D gene: TRBD1; CDR3 DNA: TGTGCCAGTACCTCAACCCGGGACAGTGCCTATGGCTACACCTTC; CDR3 protein: CASTSTRDSAYGYTF
J gene: TRBJ1-2; clone size: -; V gene: TRBV9; D gene: -; CDR3 DNA: TGTGCCAGCAGCCAGCGGAGGATGGGTGGCTACACCTTC; CDR3 protein: CASSQRRMGGYTF